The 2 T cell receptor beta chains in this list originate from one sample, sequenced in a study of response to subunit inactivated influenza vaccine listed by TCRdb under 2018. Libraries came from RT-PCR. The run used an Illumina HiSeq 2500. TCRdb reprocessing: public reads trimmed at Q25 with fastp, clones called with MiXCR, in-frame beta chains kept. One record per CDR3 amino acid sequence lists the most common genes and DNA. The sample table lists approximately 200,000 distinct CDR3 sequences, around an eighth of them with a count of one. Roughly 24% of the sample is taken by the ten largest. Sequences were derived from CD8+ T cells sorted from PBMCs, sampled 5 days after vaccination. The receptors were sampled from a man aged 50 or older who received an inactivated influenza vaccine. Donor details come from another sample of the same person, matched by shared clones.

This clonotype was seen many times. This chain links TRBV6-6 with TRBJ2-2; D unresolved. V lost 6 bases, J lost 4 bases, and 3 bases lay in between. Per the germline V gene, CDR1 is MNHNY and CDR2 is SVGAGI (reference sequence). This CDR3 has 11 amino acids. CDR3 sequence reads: CASRITGELFF. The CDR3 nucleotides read TGTGCCAGCAGAATCACCGGGGAGCTGTTTTTT.

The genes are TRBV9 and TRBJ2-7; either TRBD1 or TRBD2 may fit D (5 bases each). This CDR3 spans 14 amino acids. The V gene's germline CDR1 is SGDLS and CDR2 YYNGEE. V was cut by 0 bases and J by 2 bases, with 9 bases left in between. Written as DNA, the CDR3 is TGTGCCAGCAGCGTAGGGGGGACGACCTACGAGCAGTACTTC. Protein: CASSVGGTTYEQYF.